The 15 T cell receptor beta chains below were found in one sample sequenced in a study of control samples from healthy donors and cancer patients. Method: immunoSEQ multiplex PCR; TCRdb's copy keeps in-frame clones and lacks some. The table has 350,000 to 450,000 clones, 90% seen once. Source material: PBMCs. The receptor set was obtained from a man in his forties with head and neck cancer.

V gene TRBV20-1 combines with J gene TRBJ1-4; D unclear. V lost 2 bases and J 3 bases, leaving 1 base between the germline ends. Germline V CDR1 and CDR2: DFQATT, SNEGSKA (reference sequence). There are 11 residues in the CDR3. CDR3 sequence reads: CSARSNEKLFF. CDR3 DNA sequence: TGCAGTGCTAGATCTAATGAAAAACTGTTTTTT.

This CDR3 is CASSQDSPSTGEKLFF. The CDR3 nucleotides are TGCGCCAGCAGCCAAGATTCCCCATCGACGGGTGAAAAACTGTTTTTT. J is TRBJ1-4 and V is TRBV4-3; D gene uncertain. CDR3 length: 16 amino acids. With 0 bases removed from V and 7 bases from J, the gap between germline ends came to 15 bases. Germline values: CDR1 LGHNA, CDR2 YSLEER.

The rearrangement uses TRBV18 and TRBJ2-1; D possibly matches TRBD1 or TRBD2 (5 bases each). V was clipped by 3 bases and J by 4 bases, with 10 bases between them. Germline assignment: CDR1 KGHSH and CDR2 LQKENI. The CDR3 is 14 amino acids. CDR3 amino acids: CASSPRGRYNEQFF. The DNA of the CDR3 is TGTGCCAGCTCACCGAGGGGACGGTACAATGAGCAGTTCTTC.

In this sample, this clone turned up once. The chain recombines TRBV19 with TRBJ2-5, with D possibly matching TRBD1 (6 bases). There are 14 residues in the CDR3. Germline V gives CDR1 LNHDA, CDR2 SQIVND (reference sequence). Trimming shortened V by 6 bases and J by 1 base, and 12 bases separated the two germline ends. CDR3 in amino acids: CASSLPTGQETQYF. The DNA of the CDR3 is TGTGCCAGTAGCCTGCCGACAGGCCAAGAGACCCAGTACTTC.

A remark on this clone: The same CDR3 can be traced to other DNA sequences in this sample. The chain uses TRBV9 and TRBJ2-1; D unclear. V was cut by 4 bases and J by 7 bases, with 12 bases left in between. This CDR3 region has 13 residues. The germline V gene encodes CDR1 SGDLS and CDR2 YYNGEE. The CDR3: CASSPPVGNEQFF. The CDR3 DNA reads TGTGCCAGCAGCCCTCCTGTGGGTAATGAGCAGTTCTTC. Supplemented by reference TRBV9 and TRBJ2-1, the full variable domain reads DSGVTQTPKHLITATGQRVTLRCSPRSGDLSVYWYQQSLDQGLQFLIQYYNGEERAKGNILERFSAQQFPDLHSELNLSSLELGDSALYFCASSPPVGNEQFFGPGTRLTVL.

V usage is TRBV27 and J usage is TRBJ1-4; D uncertain. The CDR3 is 15 amino acids. Trimming pared 3 bases from V and 0 bases from J, leaving 8 bases between. Per germline, CDR1 MNHEY and CDR2 SMNVEV (reference sequence). The CDR3 DNA sequence: TGTGCCAGCAGTTTTTTTCCGCCAACTAATGAAAAACTGTTTTTT. Its protein is CASSFFPPTNEKLFF.

The genes are TRBV28 and TRBJ1-2; D uncertain. Trimming took off 6 bases at V and 2 bases at J, with 10 bases between the two ends. From germline, CDR1 is MDHEN and CDR2 SYDVKM. This CDR3 comprises 13 residues. CDR3 in DNA: TGTGCCAGCAGCCCTTACTTAAACTATGGCTACACCTTC. This sequence encodes CASSPYLNYGYTF.

The rearrangement joins TRBV5-1 to TRBJ2-7; 8 bases agree with TRBD2. Germline V gives CDR1 SGHRS, CDR2 YFSETQ. CDR3 length: 16 amino acids. Germline trimming cut 3 bases from V and 7 bases from J; bases unmatched to any gene: 15. CDR3: CASSYSTTAGGREQYF. Written as DNA, the CDR3 is TGCGCCAGCAGCTACTCGACTACCGCGGGGGGTAGGGAGCAGTACTTC.

The J gene is TRBJ2-7, the V gene TRBV28; either TRBD1 or TRBD2 may fit D (5 bases each). V lost 4 bases to trimming and J lost 6 bases, with 10 bases between them. The length of the CDR3 is 12 residues. The germline gives CDR1 MDHEN, CDR2 SYDVKM. The CDR3 here is CASSYGAAEQYF. The CDR3 DNA is TGTGCCAGCAGTTACGGGGCTGCCGAGCAGTACTTC.

This chain links TRBV5-6 with TRBJ2-7; D is perhaps TRBD2 (5 bases). The CDR3 covers 15 residues. CDR1 and CDR2 from the germline V gene are SGHDT and YYEEEE. V was shortened by 7 bases and J by 0 bases, with 17 bases between the two germline ends. The CDR3 DNA sequence: TGTGCCAGCCAGAACCGAGCGGTCTTCTCCTACGAGCAGTACTTC. It encodes CASQNRAVFSYEQYF.

V is TRBV7-9 and J is TRBJ2-1, with 7 positions matching TRBD2. This CDR3 has 15 residues. The V segment lost 4 bases and the J segment 7 bases; nucleotides outside the gene matches: 10. Germline CDR1 SEHNR, CDR2 FQNEAQ (reference sequence). The CDR3 loop reads CASSSLRASGNEQFF. The CDR3 nucleotides read TGTGCCAGCAGCTCCCTTCGTGCTAGCGGAAATGAGCAGTTCTTC.

The V call is TRBV10-2, the J call TRBJ2-7, with D possibly being TRBD2 (7 bases). In germline, CDR1 is WSHSY, CDR2 SAAADI. V lost 3 bases and J lost 3, with 18 bases in between. This CDR3 region has 16 residues. As DNA, the CDR3 is TGCGCCAGCAGTGATGCCGGGGGGCCCCTTATCTACGAGCAGTACTTC. Its protein is CASSDAGGPLIYEQYF.

The chain recombines TRBV14 with TRBJ1-2; D remains ambiguous. Germline V gene data show CDR1 as SGHDN and CDR2 as FVKESK. Trimming pared 1 base from V and 8 bases from J, leaving 17 bases between. The CDR3 spans 15 residues. In nucleotides, the CDR3 is TGTGCCAGCAGCCAAGTTGCGGCGGCCCCTTGGGGCTACACCTTC. This translates into CASSQVAAAPWGYTF.

The V gene is TRBV15, the J gene TRBJ1-1; D might be TRBD1 (5 bases). V lost 0 bases, J lost 0 bases, and 14 bases lay in between. Germline V gene data show CDR1 as LNHNV and CDR2 as YYDKDF (reference sequence). CDR3 length: 17 amino acids. This chain's CDR3 is CATSREGMGGMNTEAFF. CDR3 nucleotides: TGTGCCACCAGCAGAGAGGGGATGGGGGGGATGAACACTGAAGCTTTCTTT.

This chain connects TRBV19 to TRBJ2-7; D may be TRBD1 (6 bases). Germline values: CDR1 LNHDA, CDR2 SQIVND (reference sequence). This CDR3 contains 13 residues. V gave up 2 bases and J gave up 7 bases, with 12 bases separating them. The CDR3 bases are TGTGCCAGTAGTATACAGGGGTTGGGTGAGCAGTACTTC. Protein product: CASSIQGLGEQYF.